This is a list of T cell receptor beta chains from one sample in a study of response to subunit inactivated influenza vaccine. TCRdb re-derived calls from the RT-PCR reads in MiXCR, one entry per CDR3 protein. This sample has around 600,000 distinct CDR3 sequences; around 11% occur once, and the top ten carry 9.5% to 11%. These same records also appear under a second study, on T cells expressing NK-cell markers.

The sample was PBMCs from blood, taken on the day of vaccination. These receptor sequences come from a middle-aged man who received an inactivated influenza vaccine. CDR3s include the opening cysteine and the closing phenylalanine or tryptophan. A D gene is named only where the DNA matches it firmly. Size tells how often a clone was seen (once, few, many) or the class of an expanded clone, and some rows leave it out.

TGCGCCAGCAGGCAGGGACAGGGCTACGAGCAGTACTTC	CASRQGQGYEQYF	TRBJ2-7	TRBD1	TRBV5-1	many
TGTGCCAGCAGTGAAAAGGGTCGAAGTACTGAAGCTTTCTTT	CASSEKGRSTEAFF	TRBJ1-1	-	TRBV6-1	many
TGTGCCAGCAGTTTATCGGGCAGCGGGGGGCCGTACGCCGGGGAGCTGTTTTTT	CASSLSGSGGPYAGELFF	TRBJ2-2	TRBD2	TRBV27	many
TGCGCCAGCAGCTTGGCCGGACTAGCGGGGGGATTACAAGAGACCCAGTACTTC	CASSLAGLAGGLQETQYF	TRBJ2-5	TRBD2	TRBV5-1	-
TGCGCCAGCAGTCAAACCTTTTCGGGACAGGGATTATTCGGCACAGATACGCAGTATTTT	CASSQTFSGQGLFGTDTQYF	TRBJ2-3	TRBD1	TRBV4-3	-
TGCAGTGCTAAAAGACTAGCGAGCGGGGAGCTGTTTTTT	CSAKRLASGELFF	TRBJ2-2	TRBD2	TRBV20-1	few
TGTGCCAGCAGCGCCTTTTGGGGGGGGCAAGAGACCCAGTACTTC	CASSAFWGGQETQYF	TRBJ2-5	TRBD2	TRBV9	-
TGTGCCAGCAGTGGATACAGGGATAGCAATCAGCCCCAGCATTTT	CASSGYRDSNQPQHF	TRBJ1-5	-	TRBV12-3/TRBV12-4	-
TGCGCCAGCAGCCAAGTGATAGCGGGACGCGGGGAGCTGTTTTTT	CASSQVIAGRGELFF	TRBJ2-2	TRBD2	TRBV4-1	few
TGCGCCAGCAGCCCGGGCAGCTCTGGAAACACCATATATTTT	CASSPGSSGNTIYF	TRBJ1-3	-	TRBV4-3	many
TGCGCCAGCAGCGGGGGACAATCGAACACTGAAGCTTTCTTT	CASSGGQSNTEAFF	TRBJ1-1	-	TRBV5-1	-
TGTGCCAGCAGTTTAGCCCCATCCGGGACTAGCGCTGAGCAGTTCTTC	CASSLAPSGTSAEQFF	TRBJ2-1	TRBD2	TRBV27	-
TGTGCCAGCAGCCAGATGGGACAGGGCCACACCGGGGAGCTGTTTTTT	CASSQMGQGHTGELFF	TRBJ2-2	TRBD1	TRBV3-1	-
TGCAGTGCTAGAGATCACCATAGCTCCTACAATGAGCAGTTCTTC	CSARDHHSSYNEQFF	TRBJ2-1	-	TRBV20-1	few
TGTGCTATCGACACCGCCGACACCGGGGAGCTGTTTTTT	CAIDTADTGELFF	TRBJ2-2	-	TRBV30	-
TGTGCCAGCAGCTGGACAGGGGGTGGCACTGAAGCTTTCTTT	CASSWTGGGTEAFF	TRBJ1-1	TRBD1	TRBV7-2	-
TGTGCCACCAGTCCATCCGGGACACTTCAAACCATAAACGAGCAGTACTTC	CATSPSGTLQTINEQYF	TRBJ2-7	-	TRBV24-1	few
TGTGCCAGCAGCTTAGGGCACGTGGGCGGGGAGCTGTTTTTT	CASSLGHVGGELFF	TRBJ2-2	-	TRBV7-2	few
TGTGCCATCAGTGTATCAACAGGGGTGGACGAGCAGTACTTC	CAISVSTGVDEQYF	TRBJ2-7	TRBD1	TRBV10-3	few
TGTGCCAGCAGTTTAGGGATAGCCTACGAGCAGTACTTC	CASSLGIAYEQYF	TRBJ2-7	-	TRBV12-3/TRBV12-4	many
TGCGCCAGCAGCTTGGAAGGGTTCGGAGATACGCAGTATTTT	CASSLEGFGDTQYF	TRBJ2-3	-	TRBV5-1	few
TGTGCCTGGAGTAGTAGTGGCACAGATACGCAGTATTTT	CAWSSSGTDTQYF	TRBJ2-3	-	TRBV30	few
TGTGCCAGCGGACTCCGCAGGACCTCAGAGACCCAGTACTTC	CASGLRRTSETQYF	TRBJ2-5	-	TRBV12-3/TRBV12-4	-
TGCGCCAGCAGCCAGACAGGGGGTTTAGGCACCGGGGAGCTGTTTTTT	CASSQTGGLGTGELFF	TRBJ2-2	TRBD1	TRBV5-1	-
TGTGCCAGCAGCCCGCGGGACACTTTCCTCGCCAAAAACATTCAGTACTTC	CASSPRDTFLAKNIQYF	TRBJ2-4	-	TRBV7-2	-
TGTGCCAGCTGTAACCGAAGGACTAGCGGCTACAATGAGCAGTTCTTC	CASCNRRTSGYNEQFF	TRBJ2-1	TRBD2	TRBV6-4	many
TGCAGCGTTTCCGACCAGACGTTATACAATGAGCAGTTCTTC	CSVSDQTLYNEQFF	TRBJ2-1	-	TRBV29-1	-
TGCGCCAGCAGCTTGCGAGGAGACTACGAGCAGTACTTC	CASSLRGDYEQYF	TRBJ2-7	-	TRBV5-1	few
TGTGCCAGCAGCCACTCCCCGGGACAGGGGTCCCCTTACTCTGGGGCCAACGTCCTGACTTTC	CASSHSPGQGSPYSGANVLTF	TRBJ2-6	TRBD1	TRBV25-1	-
TGCAGCGTTGAAGATCCAAGACAGGTCCAAGAGACCCAGTACTTC	CSVEDPRQVQETQYF	TRBJ2-5	-	TRBV29-1	few
TGTGCCAGCACAAGCGGGGGCTGGGAGCAGTTCTTC	CASTSGGWEQFF	TRBJ2-1	TRBD2	TRBV11-2	many
TGCAGTGCTAGAGATGGGCTAGCGGGAGGGGAGACCCAGTACTTC	CSARDGLAGGETQYF	TRBJ2-5	TRBD2	TRBV20-1	-
TGTGCCAGCAGAACTTTAGCGGGGAGATACAATGAGCAGTTCTTC	CASRTLAGRYNEQFF	TRBJ2-1	TRBD2	TRBV11-2	few
TGTGCCAGCAGTTCCCCCCCGCCTAGCGGGGGAAGAGGTACGCAGTATTTT	CASSSPPPSGGRGTQYF	TRBJ2-3	TRBD2	TRBV28	many
TGTGCCAGCAGTTACTGGGACAGCAATGAGCAGTTCTTC	CASSYWDSNEQFF	TRBJ2-1	TRBD1	TRBV6-5	-
TGTGCCAGCAGTCCTAGCGGGGGGTACACCGGGGAGCTGTTTTTT	CASSPSGGYTGELFF	TRBJ2-2	TRBD2	TRBV12-3/TRBV12-4	few
TGCAGTGCTGGGGGACAGGGGATGTATGGCTACACCTTC	CSAGGQGMYGYTF	TRBJ1-2	TRBD1	TRBV20-1	few
TGTGCCAGCAGCTGGACACTTCCCTCACCCCTCCACTTT	CASSWTLPSPLHF	TRBJ1-6	-	TRBV7-2	few
TGTGCCAGCAAAACAAGATCAGGGGTTATGCAGCCCCAGCATTTT	CASKTRSGVMQPQHF	TRBJ1-5	-	TRBV6-1	many
TGCGCCAGCAGCTATACGGACAGATCCGAGCAGTACTTC	CASSYTDRSEQYF	TRBJ2-7	-	TRBV5-1	many
TGTGCCAGCAGCGCTCGGACTGCCGGCAATGAGCAGTTCTTC	CASSARTAGNEQFF	TRBJ2-1	-	TRBV9	few
TGTGCCATCAGTGAGTTGGCCCTGACTAGCGGGAGCGGTGAGACCCAGTACTTC	CAISELALTSGSGETQYF	TRBJ2-5	TRBD2	TRBV10-3	-
TGCGCCAGCAGCAACCGGGACTACCAGATCTTC	CASSNRDYQIF	TRBJ2-7	TRBD2	TRBV5-1	-
TGTGCCAGCAGTTTAGCCCAGGGATGGAATGAGAAGTTCTTC	CASSLAQGWNEKFF	TRBJ2-1	-	TRBV12-3/TRBV12-4	-
TGTGCCAGCAGTTTTTTTGGTACTGAAGCTTTCTTT	CASSFFGTEAFF	TRBJ1-1	-	TRBV28	few
TGTGCCAGCAGCTCCTACGGGACAGGGTACACTGAAGCTTTCTTT	CASSSYGTGYTEAFF	TRBJ1-1	TRBD1	TRBV5-6	-
TGTGCCAGCAGTCCTACTGGGAAATGGGAGCAGTACTTC	CASSPTGKWEQYF	TRBJ2-7	-	TRBV7-6	-
TGTGCCAGCAGCTTGAATGGGGGTCCCTACAATGAGCAGTTCTTC	CASSLNGGPYNEQFF	TRBJ2-1	-	TRBV7-2	many
TGTGCCAGCAGTTTATACGGCGGTTACAATGAGCAGTTCTTC	CASSLYGGYNEQFF	TRBJ2-1	-	TRBV28	many
TGTGCCATCAGTGAGTTGGTTGGAACCAACTATGGCTACACCTTC	CAISELVGTNYGYTF	TRBJ1-2	-	TRBV10-3	-
TGTGCCAGCAGTGCCCTGGGTCAGCCCCAGCATTTT	CASSALGQPQHF	TRBJ1-5	-	TRBV12-3/TRBV12-4	-
TGTGCCAGTAGTATAACGGGTTGGGGCACCGGGGAGCTGTTTTTT	CASSITGWGTGELFF	TRBJ2-2	-	TRBV19	-
TGTGCCAGCAGTGAAACGGGACAGGAACTACATACGCAGTATTTT	CASSETGQELHTQYF	TRBJ2-3	TRBD1	TRBV6-1	-
TGTGCCAGCAGCTCCGGACTAGCGGGAGGAGACACCGGGGAGCTGTTTTTT	CASSSGLAGGDTGELFF	TRBJ2-2	TRBD2	TRBV6-1	-
TGTACCAGCAGCCGACGGGGATTGGCGCTGAATCAGCCCCAGCATTTT	CTSSRRGLALNQPQHF	TRBJ1-5	-	TRBV6-1	-
TGTGCCAGCAGCCAAGATCGGAGTTATACGGTTTACAATGAGCAGTTCTTC	CASSQDRSYTVYNEQFF	TRBJ2-1	-	TRBV14	few
TGCGCCAGCAGCTTGAGGGACGGGGGATTGAATGAGCAGTTCTTC	CASSLRDGGLNEQFF	TRBJ2-1	-	TRBV5-1	few
TGCAGTGCTAGTCAAGGGGGCGGCAATCAGCCCCAGCATTTT	CSASQGGGNQPQHF	TRBJ1-5	TRBD1	TRBV20-1	-